What follows is one T cell receptor (beta chain) and its context. The record originates from a study of blood T cell repertoires in COVID-19. Study-level background: In each case, the material was cDNA or gDNA derived from T cells, B-cell-depleted T cells, or PBMCs.

The repertoire was sequenced with immunoSEQ multiplex PCR; TCRdb's copy has only in-frame clones and lacks some. The sample has 350,000 to 400,000 clones; 80% to 90% are singletons. V gave up 0 bases and J gave up 7 bases, with 11 bases separating them. Per the germline V gene, CDR1 is SGHDT and CDR2 is YYEEEE. CDR3 size: 14 residues. Sequences were obtained from peripheral blood. This sequence was found in a woman in her fifties or sixties with COVID-19, enrolled during active disease. V gene TRBV5-6 combines with J gene TRBJ2-1, with D maybe TRBD1 (5 bases). The CDR3 loop reads CASSLVKGMNEQFF. CDR3 bases: TGTGCCAGCAGCTTGGTAAAGGGGATGAATGAGCAGTTCTTC.